The 9 T cell receptor beta chains reported below all come from one sample, sequenced in a study of T cell changes during pregnancy in multiple sclerosis (dated by TCRdb to the late 2010s). Receptors were amplified or captured by the immunoSEQ multiplex PCR assay. TCRdb limited this immuneACCESS table to in-frame rearrangements with V and J called. A share of clones is missing; checked studies link under half to unresolved V genes, and the rest is unexplained. The sample table contains 29,000 or so clones; only one count was recorded for roughly 90% of them. Approximately 6.8% of the sample comes from the top ten. The input for sequencing was CD8+ T cells from peripheral blood mononuclear cells, taken after pregnancy. Every receptor here comes from a female donor with multiple sclerosis, enrolled in a pregnancy study.

V gene TRBV11-1 combines with J gene TRBJ2-1; no clear D. In germline, CDR1 is SGHAT, CDR2 FQDESV (reference sequence). The germline V and J ends were trimmed by 6 bases and 4 bases, with 10 bases remaining between them. The CDR3 sequence is 13 residues long. CDR3 in amino acids: CASSYTGYNEQFF. The CDR3 nucleotides are TGTGCCAGCAGTTACACCGGGTACAATGAGCAGTTCTTC.

The chain uses TRBV7-9 and TRBJ2-7, with 12 bases matching TRBD2. This CDR3 has 19 residues. Germline trimming cut 5 bases from V and 6 bases from J; bases unmatched to any gene: 20. Germline assignment: CDR1 SEHNR and CDR2 FQNEAQ (reference sequence). In DNA, the CDR3 is TGTGCCAGCAGCCACACGACTAGCGGGAGAGCGGGAGGGGGACGCGAGCAGTACTTC. This sequence encodes CASSHTTSGRAGGGREQYF.

The gene calls are TRBV27 and TRBJ2-7, with a possible D match to TRBD1 (5 bases). CDR1 is MNHEY, CDR2 SMNVEV, per germline (reference sequence). Trimming cost V 2 bases and J 3 bases, with 14 bases left between them. The CDR3 contains 15 residues. The CDR3 region has the DNA TGTGCCAGCAGTTTAGGGGCAGGACCGAACTACGAGCAGTACTTC. Amino acid sequence: CASSLGAGPNYEQYF.

V is TRBV7-3 and J is TRBJ2-2; 12 bases fit TRBD2. Trimming took 5 bases from V and 4 from J; bases not matched to a gene: 5. The CDR3 consists of 16 residues. Germline values: CDR1 SGHTA, CDR2 FQGTGA. The CDR3 region has the DNA TGTGCCAGCAGCCCGACTAGCGGGAGTGGCACCGGGGAGCTGTTTTTT. It translates to CASSPTSGSGTGELFF.

The chain carries TRBV6-5 and TRBJ2-7, with TRBD2 identical over 8 bases. With 6 bases clipped from V and 0 bases from J, the junction kept 4 bases outside the gene matches. Germline CDR1 is MNHEY and CDR2 is SVGAGI. CDR3 length equals 14 residues. The CDR3 nucleotides read TGTGCCAGCAGCGGCGGGAGGAGCTCCTACGAGCAGTACTTC. Translated, it gives CASSGGRSSYEQYF.

V usage is TRBV9 and J usage is TRBJ1-2, with 12 bases lining up with TRBD1. J was trimmed by 3 bases and V by 1 base; bases with no gene match: 10. The CDR3 contains 18 residues. Germline loops: CDR1 SGDLS, CDR2 YYNGEE. The CDR3 coding sequence is TGTGCCAGCAGCGTATATCTCGGGACAGGGGGCTGTTACTATGGCTACACCTTC. Translation: CASSVYLGTGGCYYGYTF.

This chain uses TRBV30 with TRBJ1-1, with 10 bases that match TRBD1. The CDR3 is 17 amino acids. V was clipped by 1 base and J by 0 bases; unmatched bases: 8. The germline V gene encodes CDR1 GTSNPN and CDR2 SVGIG (reference sequence). CDR3 in DNA: TGTGCCTGGAGTGCGCCGGGACAGGGGTTATTGAACACTGAAGCTTTCTTT. It encodes CAWSAPGQGLLNTEAFF.

This sequence joins TRBV30 and TRBJ2-7; tentatively, D is TRBD1 (5 bases). The CDR3 length is 14 residues. CDR1 is GTSNPN and CDR2 is SVGIG in the germline V gene (reference sequence). V gave up 5 bases and J gave up 6 bases, with 20 bases separating them. The CDR3 coding sequence is TGTGCCTGGGAACCCCAGGGTATATCTCTCGAGCAGTACTTC. Its translation is CAWEPQGISLEQYF.

The chain joins TRBV7-6 to TRBJ1-2; 7 positions match TRBD1. This CDR3 spans 16 amino acids. With 5 bases clipped from V and 3 bases from J, the junction kept 12 bases outside the gene matches. Germline V gene data show CDR1 as SGHVS and CDR2 as FNYEAQ. The CDR3 loop reads CASSPRGGGGDYGYTF. In DNA form, the CDR3 reads TGTGCCAGCAGCCCCCGAGGGGGCGGGGGGGACTATGGCTACACCTTC.